This TCR beta chain was sequenced for a study of cytotoxic CD8 clonotypes in ibrutinib-treated CLL. On this clone: Antigen: not known.

Overall study findings and caveats: Increased clonality at ibrutinib response gave way to a return toward baseline at progression.

The assay was immunoSEQ multiplex PCR, and TCRdb's table has in-frame clones only and misses some. In the table there are hundreds of thousands of clones, 70% of which are singletons. The CDR3 extends over 14 amino acids. In germline, CDR1 is SNHLY, CDR2 FYNNEI. Unmatched junction bases numbered 4, after V lost 6 bases and J lost 5 bases. The rearrangement links TRBV2 to TRBJ2-1; TRBD2 matches at 10 bases. The input for sequencing was PBMCs, taken after 24 months of ibrutinib treatment. This sequence originates from a human donor with chronic lymphocytic leukemia. The CDR3 nucleotides read TGTGCCAGCAGGGGGACTAGCGCCAACAATGAGCAGTTCTTC. It is translated as CASRGTSANNEQFF.